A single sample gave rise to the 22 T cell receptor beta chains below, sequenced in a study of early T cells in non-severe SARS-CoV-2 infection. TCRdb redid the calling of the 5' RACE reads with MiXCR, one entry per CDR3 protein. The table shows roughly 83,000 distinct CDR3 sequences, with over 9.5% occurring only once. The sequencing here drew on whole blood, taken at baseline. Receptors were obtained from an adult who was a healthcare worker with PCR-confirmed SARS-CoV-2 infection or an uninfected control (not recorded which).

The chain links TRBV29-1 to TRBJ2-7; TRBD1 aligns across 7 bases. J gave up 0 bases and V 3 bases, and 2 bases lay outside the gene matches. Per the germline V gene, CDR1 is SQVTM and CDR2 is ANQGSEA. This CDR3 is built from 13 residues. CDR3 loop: CSVDGDSSYEQYF. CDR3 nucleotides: TGCAGCGTTGATGGGGACAGCTCCTACGAGCAGTACTTC.

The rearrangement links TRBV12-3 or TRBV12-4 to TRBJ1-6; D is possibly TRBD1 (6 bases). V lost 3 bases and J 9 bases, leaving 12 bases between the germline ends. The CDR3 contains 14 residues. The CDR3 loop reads CASSFPQGTSPLHF. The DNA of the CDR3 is TGTGCCAGCAGTTTTCCCCAGGGGACTTCACCCCTCCACTTT.

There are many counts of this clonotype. CDR3 region: CASSLAQADQETQYF. The CDR3 DNA is TGTGCCAGCAGCTTAGCGCAGGCAGACCAAGAGACCCAGTACTTC. The V and J genes are TRBV7-9 and TRBJ2-5; no reliable D call. CDR3 length: 15 residues. Trimming took off 0 bases at V and 0 bases at J, with 8 bases between the two ends. Germline loops: CDR1 SEHNR, CDR2 FQNEAQ (reference sequence).

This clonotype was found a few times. CDR3 DNA sequence: TGTGCCAGCAGCCCCGACTGGGATCAGCCCCAGCATTTT. Residues: CASSPDWDQPQHF. The V call is TRBV11-1, the J call TRBJ1-5; no firm D call. In germline, CDR1 is SGHAT, CDR2 FQDESV (reference sequence). The CDR3 covers 13 residues. Between the trimmed V and J ends, which lost 5 bases and 5 bases, there was a span of 10 bases.

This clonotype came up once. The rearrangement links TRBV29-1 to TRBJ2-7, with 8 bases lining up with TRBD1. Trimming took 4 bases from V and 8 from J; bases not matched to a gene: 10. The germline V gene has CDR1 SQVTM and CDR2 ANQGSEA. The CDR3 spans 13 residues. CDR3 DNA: TGCAGCGTTGCCGGGACAGGATACCACCAGCAGTACTTC. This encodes CSVAGTGYHQQYF.

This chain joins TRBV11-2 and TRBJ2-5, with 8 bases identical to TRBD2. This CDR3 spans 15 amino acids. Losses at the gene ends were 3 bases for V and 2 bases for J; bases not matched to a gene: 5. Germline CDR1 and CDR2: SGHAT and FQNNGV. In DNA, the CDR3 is TGTGCCAGCAGCTTGAGGAGCGGGGGACAAGAGACCCAGTACTTC. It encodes CASSLRSGGQETQYF.

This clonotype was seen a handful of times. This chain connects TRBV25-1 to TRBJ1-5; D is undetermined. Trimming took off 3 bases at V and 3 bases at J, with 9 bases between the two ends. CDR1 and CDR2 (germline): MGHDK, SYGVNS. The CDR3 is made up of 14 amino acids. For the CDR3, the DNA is TGTGCCAGCAGTGACAGTCTTTCCAATCAGCCCCAGCATTTT. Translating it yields CASSDSLSNQPQHF.

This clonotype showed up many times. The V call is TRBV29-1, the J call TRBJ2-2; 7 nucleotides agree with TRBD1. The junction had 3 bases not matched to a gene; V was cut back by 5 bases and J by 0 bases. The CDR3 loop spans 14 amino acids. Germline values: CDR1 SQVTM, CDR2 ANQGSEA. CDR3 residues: CSVRGTANTGELFF. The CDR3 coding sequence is TGCAGCGTTAGAGGGACAGCGAACACCGGGGAGCTGTTTTTT.

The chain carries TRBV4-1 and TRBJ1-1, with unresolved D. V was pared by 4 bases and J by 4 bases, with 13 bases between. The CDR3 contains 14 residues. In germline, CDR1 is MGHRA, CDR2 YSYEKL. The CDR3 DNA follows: TGCGCCAGCAGCCCCGAAGGGTTTGGCACTGAAGCTTTCTTT. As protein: CASSPEGFGTEAFF.

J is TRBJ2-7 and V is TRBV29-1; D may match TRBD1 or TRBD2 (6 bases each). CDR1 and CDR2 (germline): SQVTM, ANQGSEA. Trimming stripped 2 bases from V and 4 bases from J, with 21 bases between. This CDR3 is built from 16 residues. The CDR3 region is CSVESMAPGARYEQYF. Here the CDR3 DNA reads TGCAGCGTTGAATCGATGGCCCCGGGGGCGAGGTACGAGCAGTACTTC.

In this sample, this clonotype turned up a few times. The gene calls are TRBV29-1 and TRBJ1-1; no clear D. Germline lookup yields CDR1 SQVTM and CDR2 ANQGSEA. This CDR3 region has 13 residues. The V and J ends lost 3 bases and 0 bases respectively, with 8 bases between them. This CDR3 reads CSVEVMVNTEAFF. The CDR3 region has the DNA TGCAGCGTTGAGGTTATGGTGAACACTGAAGCTTTCTTT.

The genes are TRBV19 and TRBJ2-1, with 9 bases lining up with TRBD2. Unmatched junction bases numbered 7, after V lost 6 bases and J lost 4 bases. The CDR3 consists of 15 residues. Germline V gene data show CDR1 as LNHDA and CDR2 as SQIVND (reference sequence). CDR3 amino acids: CASRATSGPYNEQFF. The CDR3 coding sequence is TGTGCCAGTAGGGCGACTAGCGGACCGTACAATGAGCAGTTCTTC. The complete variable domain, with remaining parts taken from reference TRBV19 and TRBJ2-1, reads DGGITQSPKYLFRKEGQNVTLSCEQNLNHDAMYWYRQDPGQGLRLIYYSQIVNDFQKGDIAEGYSVSREKKESFPLTVTSAQKNPTAFYLCASRATSGPYNEQFFGPGTRLTVL.

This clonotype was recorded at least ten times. The CDR3 here is CASSLVGAGYEQYF. The CDR3, as DNA: TGTGCCAGCAGCTTGGTGGGCGCGGGCTACGAGCAGTACTTC. The rearrangement links TRBV5-6 to TRBJ2-7; D is perhaps TRBD2 (5 bases). This CDR3 comprises 14 residues. V was clipped by 0 bases and J by 3 bases, with 10 bases between them. CDR1 is SGHDT and CDR2 is YYEEEE in the germline V gene.

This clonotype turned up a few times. The DNA for the CDR3 is TGTGCCAGCCGGAGGACAGGATCAAGTGAGCAGTTCTTC. Protein: CASRRTGSSEQFF. The chain employs TRBV27 and TRBJ2-1; 7 bases agree with TRBD1. This CDR3 comprises 13 residues. CDR1 and CDR2 from the germline V gene are MNHEY and SMNVEV (reference sequence). After removal of 8 bases from V and 9 bases from J, the junction contained 10 bases not matched to a gene.

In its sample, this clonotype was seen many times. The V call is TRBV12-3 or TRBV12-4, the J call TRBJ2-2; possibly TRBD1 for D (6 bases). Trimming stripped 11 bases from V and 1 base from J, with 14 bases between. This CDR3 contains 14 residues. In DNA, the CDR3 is TGTGCCGCCCAGGCGGACAGGAACACCGGGGAGCTGTTTTTT. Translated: CAAQADRNTGELFF.

The CDR3 bases are TGTGCCAGCAGTTCCTACGGGCACACCGGGGAGCTGTTTTTT. Its translation is CASSSYGHTGELFF. The rearrangement uses TRBV7-9 and TRBJ2-2; D remains unclear. V was shortened by 6 bases and J by 3 bases, with 11 bases between the two germline ends. This CDR3 has 14 amino acids. CDR1 and CDR2 (germline): SEHNR, FQNEAQ (reference sequence).

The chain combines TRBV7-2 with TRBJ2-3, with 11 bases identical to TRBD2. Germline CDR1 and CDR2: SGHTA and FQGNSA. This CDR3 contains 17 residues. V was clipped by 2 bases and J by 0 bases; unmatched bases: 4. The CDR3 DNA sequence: TGTGCCAGCAGCTTAAGACTAGCGGGGACCAGCACAGATACGCAGTATTTT. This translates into CASSLRLAGTSTDTQYF.

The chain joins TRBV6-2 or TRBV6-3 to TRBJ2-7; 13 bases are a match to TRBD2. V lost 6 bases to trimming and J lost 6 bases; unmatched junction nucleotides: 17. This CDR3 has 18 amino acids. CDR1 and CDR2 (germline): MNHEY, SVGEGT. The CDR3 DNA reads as TGTGCCAGCAGCCCCGGACTAGCGGGAGCTGTATTGTGGGGCGAGCAGTACTTC. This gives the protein CASSPGLAGAVLWGEQYF.

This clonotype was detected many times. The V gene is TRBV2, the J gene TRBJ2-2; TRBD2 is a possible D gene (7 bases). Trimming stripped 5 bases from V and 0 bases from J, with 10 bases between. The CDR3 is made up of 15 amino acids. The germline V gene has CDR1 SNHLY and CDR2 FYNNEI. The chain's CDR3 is CASSRGATNTGELFF. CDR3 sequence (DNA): TGTGCCAGCAGTCGGGGGGCGACGAACACCGGGGAGCTGTTTTTT.

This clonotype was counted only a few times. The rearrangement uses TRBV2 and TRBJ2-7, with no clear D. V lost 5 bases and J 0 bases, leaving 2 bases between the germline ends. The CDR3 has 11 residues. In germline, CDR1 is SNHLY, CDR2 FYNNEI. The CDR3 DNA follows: TGTGCCAGCAGTTACTCCTACGAGCAGTACTTC. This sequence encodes CASSYSYEQYF.

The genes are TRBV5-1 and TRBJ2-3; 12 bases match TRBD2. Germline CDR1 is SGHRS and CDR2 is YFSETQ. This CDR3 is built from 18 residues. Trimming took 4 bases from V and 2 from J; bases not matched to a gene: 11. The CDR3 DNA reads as TGCGCCAGCAGCCAGGATGGGACTAGCGGGCGCTACACAGATACGCAGTATTTT. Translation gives CASSQDGTSGRYTDTQYF.

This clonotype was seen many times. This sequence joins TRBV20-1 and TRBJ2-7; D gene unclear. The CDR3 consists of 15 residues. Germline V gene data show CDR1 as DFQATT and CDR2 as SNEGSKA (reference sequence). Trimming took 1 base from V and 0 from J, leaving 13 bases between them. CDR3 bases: TGCAGTGCTAGAGGACCCTCATCTAGCTCCTACGAGCAGTACTTC. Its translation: CSARGPSSSSYEQYF.